The 32 T cell receptor beta chains listed next were all sequenced from one sample in a study of blood T cell repertoires in COVID-19. Sequencing used immunoSEQ multiplex PCR; TCRdb keeps in-frame clones, though not all of them. This sample has 60,000 to 90,000 clones, with about 74% found just once. Material: peripheral blood. The origin of the receptors is a human donor with acute or convalescent COVID-19. The donor label of this sample is uncertain.

Concerning this clone itself: One end of the junction varies from germline; a read error may be responsible. This rearrangement joins TRBV6-5 to TRBJ2-5; D might be TRBD2 (6 bases). Germline V lookup: CDR1 MNHEY, CDR2 SVGAGI. The length of the CDR3 is 16 residues. The CDR3 DNA reads as TGTGCCGGCAGTTACTCTGGCGGGCCGGGGAGGGAGACCCAGTACTTC. Protein sequence: CAGSYSGGPGRETQYF.

The chain couples TRBV19 to TRBJ1-2; 7 bases are shared with TRBD1. The germline V gene encodes CDR1 LNHDA and CDR2 SQIVND (reference sequence). The V segment lost 4 bases and the J segment 0 bases; nucleotides outside the gene matches: 11. This CDR3 spans 17 amino acids. The CDR3 sequence is CASSTFGTVGANYGYTF. The CDR3 DNA sequence: TGTGCCAGTAGTACTTTCGGGACAGTAGGAGCTAACTATGGCTACACCTTC. Together with reference TRBV19 and TRBJ1-2, the CDR3 gives the full variable domain: DGGITQSPKYLFRKEGQNVTLSCEQNLNHDAMYWYRQDPGQGLRLIYYSQIVNDFQKGDIAEGYSVSREKKESFPLTVTSAQKNPTAFYLCASSTFGTVGANYGYTFGSGTRLTVV.

This clone appeared a single time. The CDR3 loop reads CAISESTSGGSTDTQYF. The DNA for the CDR3 is TGTGCCATCAGTGAGTCCACTAGCGGGGGTAGCACAGATACGCAGTATTTT. The chain carries TRBV10-3 and TRBJ2-3; 11 nucleotides agree with TRBD2. From germline, CDR1 is ENHRY and CDR2 SYGVKD. V shed 0 bases and J 0 bases; nucleotides not matched to a gene: 2. CDR3 length: 17 amino acids.

The chain combines TRBV11-2 with TRBJ1-1; TRBD1 is a possible D gene (5 bases). Trimming removed 5 bases at V and 8 bases at J, with 12 bases between. This CDR3 is 12 amino acids long. The germline V gene encodes CDR1 SGHAT and CDR2 FQNNGV. The CDR3 reads CASSPPGAEAFF. The CDR3 DNA is TGTGCCAGCAGCCCGCCTGGGGCCGAAGCTTTCTTT.

V gene TRBV3-1 (or the pseudogene TRBV3-2) combines with J gene TRBJ1-2, with D possibly matching TRBD1 (5 bases). The CDR3 totals 15 residues. V lost 2 bases and J lost 3, with 13 bases in between. Germline CDR1 is LGHDT and CDR2 is YNNKEL (reference sequence). The CDR3 DNA sequence: TGTGCCAGCAGCCAACAGGGCCAGAAGTACTATGGCTACACCTTC. Translated, it gives CASSQQGQKYYGYTF.

The chain links TRBV7-2 to TRBJ2-5; D is perhaps TRBD1 (6 bases). Looked up from germline, CDR1 is SGHTA and CDR2 is FQGNSA. The V gene lost 5 bases and the J gene lost 1 base, with 14 bases spanning the gap. The CDR3 length is 15 residues. The CDR3 nucleotides read TGTGCCAGCAGCCTCCTTACAGGGAGCCAAGAGACCCAGTACTTC. Its protein product is CASSLLTGSQETQYF.

The count of this clone is one. The chain carries TRBV9 and TRBJ1-3; D remains unclear. This CDR3 comprises 17 residues. CDR1 is SGDLS, CDR2 YYNGEE, per germline. Trimming cost V 1 base and J 0 bases, with 14 bases left between them. The CDR3 protein is CASSVRPGEYSGNTIYF. In DNA, the CDR3 is TGTGCCAGCAGCGTACGTCCCGGGGAGTACTCTGGAAACACCATATATTTT.

The chain has TRBV28 and TRBJ2-7, with no clear D. Germline V CDR1 and CDR2: MDHEN, SYDVKM. This CDR3 is 14 amino acids long. V lost 7 bases and J 4 bases, leaving 17 bases between the germline ends. Written as DNA, the CDR3 is TGTGCCAGCATTACGGTAATTCCCACTTACGAGCAGTACTTC. Translation gives CASITVIPTYEQYF.

The V gene is TRBV27, the J gene TRBJ2-1; 10 bases map to TRBD2. This CDR3 is built from 15 residues. V shed 8 bases and J 4 bases; nucleotides not matched to a gene: 8. Germline V gene lookup returns CDR1 MNHEY and CDR2 SMNVEV (reference sequence). CDR3 region: CASSRTSGPYNEQFF. CDR3 DNA sequence: TGTGCCAGCTCCCGGACTAGCGGACCGTACAATGAGCAGTTCTTC.

This chain uses TRBV5-1 with TRBJ2-2, with D uncertain. Germline CDR1 and CDR2: SGHRS and YFSETQ. The V end lost 6 bases, the J end lost 2 bases, and 8 bases lay between the germline ends. CDR3 length equals 13 residues. The DNA of the CDR3 is TGCGCCAGCACCACCGGTAACACCGGGGAGCTGTTTTTT. Its protein is CASTTGNTGELFF.

At least ten counts were recorded for this clone. This rearrangement joins TRBV7-8 to TRBJ2-3; 8 bases match TRBD2. V shed 4 bases and J 1 base; nucleotides not matched to a gene: 4. Germline loops: CDR1 SGHVS, CDR2 FQNEAQ. The CDR3 spans 15 residues. This CDR3 reads CASSSSGSGTDTQYF. In DNA form, the CDR3 reads TGTGCCAGCAGCTCAAGCGGGAGTGGCACAGATACGCAGTATTTT.

The V gene is TRBV5-1, the J gene TRBJ2-4, with D possibly TRBD1 on 6 matching bases. Germline CDR1 is SGHRS and CDR2 is YFSETQ. The V and J ends lost 4 bases and 9 bases respectively, with 20 bases between them. The CDR3 extends over 15 amino acids. This CDR3 reads CASSLTDSEGSIQYF. DNA for the CDR3: TGCGCCAGCAGCCTCACGGACAGCGAAGGGAGCATTCAGTACTTC.

This chain uses TRBV7-9 with TRBJ2-1; TRBD2 might be the D (6 bases). CDR3 length equals 15 residues. CDR1 is SEHNR and CDR2 is FQNEAQ in the germline V gene (reference sequence). The ends were cut back, 7 bases at V and 3 bases at J, with 16 bases in the middle. The CDR3 here is CASKDTREIYNEQFF. CDR3 bases: TGTGCCAGCAAAGATACCCGGGAGATCTACAATGAGCAGTTCTTC.

The gene calls are TRBV5-1 and TRBJ2-1; 7 bases line up with TRBD2. This CDR3 has 15 amino acids. Germline trimming cut 2 bases from V and 9 bases from J; bases unmatched to any gene: 11. CDR1 and CDR2 (germline): SGHRS, YFSETQ. The CDR3 sequence: CASSFGGRGPTEQFF. CDR3 coding DNA: TGCGCCAGCAGCTTCGGCGGGAGAGGTCCAACTGAGCAGTTCTTC.

The gene calls are TRBV24-1 and TRBJ2-5; TRBD2 agrees at 9 bases. The CDR3 consists of 14 residues. Looked up from germline, CDR1 is KGHDR and CDR2 is SFDVKD. J gave up 6 bases and V 4 bases, and 5 bases lay outside the gene matches. In DNA, the CDR3 is TGTGCCACCAGTGACCTAGCGGGATCTCAGACCCAGTACTTC. It encodes CATSDLAGSQTQYF.

The V gene is TRBV1, the J gene TRBJ2-4; no check of the table's D call, TRBD2, against the DNA was made. TRBV1 is assigned pseudogene status. CDR3 length: 17 amino acids. The CDR3 bases are TGCACCAGCAGCCAAGTTGGGGGAGGGGGTGATCTCGACATTCAGTACTTC. Encoded protein: CTSSQVGGGGDLDIQYF.

The V gene is TRBV6-6, the J gene TRBJ2-1; tentative D call: TRBD2 (5 bases). Germline CDR1 MNHNY, CDR2 SVGAGI (reference sequence). There are 14 residues in the CDR3. The germline V and J ends were trimmed by 8 bases and 5 bases, with 16 bases remaining between them. CDR3 amino acids: CASVLSGLNNEQFF. The DNA for the CDR3 is TGTGCCAGCGTTCTAAGCGGCCTCAACAATGAGCAGTTCTTC.

This clone was recorded a few times. The J gene is TRBJ2-1, the V gene TRBV24-1; the match to TRBD2 covers 10 bases. V shed 4 bases, J shed 4 bases, and the junction held 15 bases outside the gene matches. There are 19 residues in the CDR3. Germline CDR1 and CDR2: KGHDR and SFDVKD. This CDR3 reads CATSDPLAGAGRRYNEQFF. The CDR3 nucleotides read TGTGCCACCAGTGACCCTCTAGCGGGAGCGGGGAGGCGGTACAATGAGCAGTTCTTC.

This clone appeared a single time. V is TRBV7-9 and J is TRBJ1-4, with a tentative D call TRBD1 (5 bases). The CDR3 covers 16 residues. V gave up 1 base and J gave up 4 bases, with 13 bases separating them. CDR1 is SEHNR and CDR2 is FQNEAQ in the germline V gene (reference sequence). The CDR3 sequence: CASSLDGGRVNEKLFF. The CDR3 DNA reads TGTGCCAGCAGCTTAGACGGTGGCAGGGTTAATGAAAAACTGTTTTTT.

This chain links TRBV9 with TRBJ2-5, with D tentatively TRBD2 (6 bases). CDR3 length: 15 amino acids. CDR1 and CDR2 from the germline V gene are SGDLS and YYNGEE. V lost 4 bases and J lost 3, with 16 bases in between. This CDR3 is CASSPGGGVKETQYF. The CDR3 region has the DNA TGTGCCAGCAGCCCCGGCGGCGGGGTAAAAGAGACCCAGTACTTC.

This chain connects TRBV19 to TRBJ1-4; unclear D gene. The CDR3 consists of 15 residues. Germline CDR1 LNHDA, CDR2 SQIVND (reference sequence). Trimming cost V 0 bases and J 6 bases, with 11 bases left between them. CDR3 region: CASSIDAVGYEKLFF. In DNA form, the CDR3 reads TGTGCCAGTAGTATAGATGCGGTCGGATATGAAAAACTGTTTTTT.

The gene calls are TRBV10-2 and TRBJ2-5, with D tentatively TRBD2 (5 bases). Trimming removed 9 bases from V and 5 bases from J, with 22 bases in between. Germline V gene lookup returns CDR1 WSHSY and CDR2 SAAADI. CDR3 length equals 15 residues. CDR3 amino acids: CASALAGPLRETQYF. The CDR3 nucleotides read TGCGCCAGTGCCCTAGCCGGCCCACTCCGGGAGACCCAGTACTTC.

This chain uses TRBV3-1 (or the pseudogene TRBV3-2) with TRBJ1-2; 8 nucleotides line up with TRBD1. The CDR3 has 15 residues. V shed 4 bases, J shed 4 bases, and the junction held 8 bases outside the gene matches. Per the germline V gene, CDR1 is LGHDT and CDR2 is YNNKEL (reference sequence). CDR3: CASSPPGTGFYGYTF. The CDR3 bases are TGTGCCAGCAGCCCTCCCGGGACAGGTTTCTATGGCTACACCTTC.

The V gene is TRBV3-1 (or the pseudogene TRBV3-2), the J gene TRBJ2-5; a possible D gene is TRBD1 (6 bases). V was pared by 3 bases and J by 0 bases, with 11 bases between. The CDR3 is 15 amino acids. Germline values: CDR1 LGHDT, CDR2 YNNKEL (reference sequence). This CDR3 reads CASSQSTGYQETQYF. In DNA form, the CDR3 reads TGTGCCAGCAGCCAGTCTACAGGGTACCAAGAGACCCAGTACTTC.

V usage is TRBV19 and J usage is TRBJ1-5; D not resolved. CDR1 LNHDA and CDR2 SQIVND come from the germline V gene (reference sequence). This CDR3 spans 16 amino acids. V was trimmed by 3 bases and J by 1 base, leaving 13 bases between them. CDR3 sequence reads: CASSIVASGSNQPQHF. The CDR3, as DNA: TGTGCCAGTAGTATTGTAGCCTCGGGGAGCAATCAGCCCCAGCATTTT.

The rearrangement uses TRBV2 and TRBJ2-5, with 10 bases identical to TRBD2. The germline CDR1 and CDR2 sequences are SNHLY and FYNNEI. Unmatched junction bases numbered 11, after V lost 8 bases and J lost 2 bases. CDR3 size: 16 residues. The CDR3 here is CASYIAGGLNQETQYF. As DNA, the CDR3 is TGTGCCAGCTATATAGCGGGGGGCCTCAATCAAGAGACCCAGTACTTC.

The chain uses TRBV7-9 and TRBJ1-5; no reliable D call. CDR1 and CDR2 from the germline V gene are SEHNR and FQNEAQ (reference sequence). Trimming shortened V by 2 bases and J by 5 bases, and 4 bases separated the two germline ends. CDR3 size: 12 residues. The CDR3, as DNA: TGTGCCAGCAGCTTATTAGATCAGCCCCAGCATTTT. Translated, it gives CASSLLDQPQHF.

The chain has TRBV6-2 or TRBV6-3 and TRBJ2-5; 9 positions agree with TRBD1. The ends lost 5 bases at V and 5 bases at J; junction bases unmatched: 3. This CDR3 spans 13 amino acids. Germline CDR1 is MNHEY and CDR2 is SVGEGT. For the CDR3, the DNA is TGTGCCAGCAGTAGGACAGGGGTCGAGACCCAGTACTTC. Translation: CASSRTGVETQYF.

The V gene is TRBV28, the J gene TRBJ1-2; D unresolved. Germline CDR1 reads MDHEN; CDR2 reads SYDVKM. There are 14 residues in the CDR3. Trimming pared 3 bases from V and 4 bases from J, leaving 12 bases between. CDR3 residues: CASSLGGHGYGYTF. DNA of the CDR3: TGTGCCAGCAGTTTGGGAGGCCACGGCTATGGCTACACCTTC.

V gene TRBV7-9 combines with J gene TRBJ2-3, with D uncertain. Germline CDR1 SEHNR, CDR2 FQNEAQ (reference sequence). V lost 6 bases and J lost 6, with 13 bases in between. This CDR3 region has 13 residues. The CDR3 DNA sequence: TGTGCCAGCAGTTTATCGGGTTCGGATACGCAGTATTTT. Its protein product is CASSLSGSDTQYF.

In this sample, this clone turned up a few times. The chain couples TRBV7-2 to TRBJ2-1; 10 positions match TRBD2. CDR1 and CDR2 (germline): SGHTA, FQGNSA. The CDR3 has 14 residues. Trimming at V came to 0 bases and at J to 7 bases, leaving 0 bases not matched to a gene. In nucleotides, the CDR3 is TGTGCCAGCAGCTTAGCGGGACTAGCGAATGAGCAGTTCTTC. As protein: CASSLAGLANEQFF. Drawing the rest from reference TRBV7-2 and TRBJ2-1, the complete variable domain is GAGVSQSPSNKVTEKGKDVELRCDPISGHTALYWYRQSLGQGLEFLIYFQGNSAPDKSGLPSDRFSAERTGGSVSTLTIQRTQQEDSAVYLCASSLAGLANEQFFGPGTRLTVL.

The V and J genes are TRBV10-3 and TRBJ2-3; tentative D call: TRBD2 (6 bases). Trimming shortened V by 8 bases and J by 3 bases, and 15 bases separated the two germline ends. From germline, CDR1 is ENHRY and CDR2 SYGVKD. CDR3 size: 14 residues. Here the CDR3 reads CAIHDQGGTDTQYF. Written as DNA, the CDR3 is TGTGCCATCCACGACCAAGGAGGGACAGATACGCAGTATTTT.